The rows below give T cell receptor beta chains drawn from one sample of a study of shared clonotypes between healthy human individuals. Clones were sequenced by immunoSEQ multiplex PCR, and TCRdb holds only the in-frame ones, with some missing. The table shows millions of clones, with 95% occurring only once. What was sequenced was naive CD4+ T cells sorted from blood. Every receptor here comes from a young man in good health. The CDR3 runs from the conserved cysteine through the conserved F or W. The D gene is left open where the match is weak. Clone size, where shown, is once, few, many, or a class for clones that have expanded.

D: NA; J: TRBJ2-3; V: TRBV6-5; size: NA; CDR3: CASRPGEGTDTQYF; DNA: TGTGCCAGCAGACCTGGAGAGGGCACAGATACGCAGTATTTT
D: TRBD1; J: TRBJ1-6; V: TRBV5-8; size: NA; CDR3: CASGDRGLLEAPLHF; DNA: TGTGCCAGCGGAGACAGGGGGCTCTTGGAAGCACCCCTCCACTTT
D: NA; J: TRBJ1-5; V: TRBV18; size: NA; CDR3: CASSENEVNSNQPQHF; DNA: TGTGCCAGCTCCGAGAATGAGGTAAATAGCAATCAGCCCCAGCATTTT
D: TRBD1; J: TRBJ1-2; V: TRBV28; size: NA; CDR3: CASRAQGSEGYGYTF; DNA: TGTGCCAGCAGGGCACAGGGGTCAGAAGGCTATGGCTACACCTTC
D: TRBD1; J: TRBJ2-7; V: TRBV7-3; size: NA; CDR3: CASSLQSGTGTYEQYF; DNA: TGTGCCAGCAGCTTACAGTCCGGGACAGGGACCTACGAGCAGTACTTC
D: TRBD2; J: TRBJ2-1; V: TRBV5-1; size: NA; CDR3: CASSTFSGSGNEQFF; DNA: TGCGCCAGCAGCACTTTTAGCGGGAGTGGGAATGAGCAGTTCTTC
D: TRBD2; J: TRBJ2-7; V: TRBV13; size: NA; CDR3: CASSFRQAGVFHEQYF; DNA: TGTGCCAGCAGCTTTCGTCAGGCGGGGGTGTTCCACGAGCAGTACTTC
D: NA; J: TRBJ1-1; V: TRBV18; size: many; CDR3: CASSPKNTEAFF; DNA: TGTGCCAGCTCACCAAAAAACACTGAAGCTTTCTTT
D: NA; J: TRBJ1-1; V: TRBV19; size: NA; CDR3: CASSTIVDTEAFF; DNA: TGTGCCAGTAGTACAATAGTGGACACTGAAGCTTTCTTT
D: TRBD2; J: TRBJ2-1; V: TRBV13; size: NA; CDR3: CASIPTSGETNEQFF; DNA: TGTGCCAGCATCCCGACTAGCGGGGAGACTAATGAGCAGTTCTTC
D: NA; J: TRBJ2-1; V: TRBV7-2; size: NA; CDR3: CASSTRGSLGEQFF; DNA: TGTGCCAGCAGCACACGGGGGTCCCTCGGTGAGCAGTTCTTC
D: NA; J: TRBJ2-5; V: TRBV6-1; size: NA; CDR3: CASSAMWGLETQYF; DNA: TGTGCCAGCAGTGCAATGTGGGGTCTGGAGACCCAGTACTTC
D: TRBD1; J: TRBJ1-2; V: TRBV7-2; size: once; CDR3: CASSPLDWDSSPTF; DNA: TGTGCCAGCAGCCCCCTTGACTGGGACAGTAGCCCCACCTTC
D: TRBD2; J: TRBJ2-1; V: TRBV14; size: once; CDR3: CASSLLAVTYNEQFF; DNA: TGTGCCAGCAGCCTACTAGCGGTAACCTACAATGAGCAGTTCTTC
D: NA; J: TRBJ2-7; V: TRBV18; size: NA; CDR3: CASSPLPRDSPSYEQYF; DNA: TGTGCCAGCTCACCTTTGCCCCGGGACTCTCCTAGTTACGAGCAGTACTTC
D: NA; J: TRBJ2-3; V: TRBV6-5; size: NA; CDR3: CASSSGKRVADTQYF; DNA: TGTGCCAGCAGTTCAGGGAAGCGGGTGGCAGATACGCAGTATTTT
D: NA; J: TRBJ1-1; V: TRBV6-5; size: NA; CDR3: CASSYSGSRLNTEAFF; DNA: TGTGCCAGCAGTTACTCGGGGAGTCGGCTGAACACTGAAGCTTTCTTT
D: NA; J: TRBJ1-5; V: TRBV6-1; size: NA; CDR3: CASSENSRGLGQPQHF; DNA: TGTGCCAGCAGTGAAAACAGCCGCGGGTTAGGTCAGCCCCAGCATTTT
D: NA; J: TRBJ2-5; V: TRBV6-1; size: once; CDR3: CASSLGPSLQETQYF; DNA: TGTGCCAGCAGTCTAGGACCCAGCCTCCAAGAGACCCAGTACTTC
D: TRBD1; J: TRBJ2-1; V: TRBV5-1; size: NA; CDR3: CASSLGTGMGNEQFF; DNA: TGCGCCAGCAGCTTGGGGACAGGGATGGGCAATGAGCAGTTCTTC
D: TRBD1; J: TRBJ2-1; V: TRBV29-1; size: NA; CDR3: CSSRDSSYNEQFF; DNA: TGCAGCTCCCGGGACAGCTCCTACAATGAGCAGTTCTTC
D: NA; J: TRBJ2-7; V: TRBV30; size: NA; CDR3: CAWSKQKVNEQYF; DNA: TGTGCCTGGAGTAAACAGAAGGTGAACGAGCAGTACTTC
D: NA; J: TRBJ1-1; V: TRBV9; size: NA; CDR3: CASSVAGASGEAFF; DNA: TGTGCCAGCAGCGTAGCTGGGGCCTCAGGTGAAGCTTTCTTT
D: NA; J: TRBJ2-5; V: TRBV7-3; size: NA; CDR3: CASSGGPQETQYF; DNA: TGTGCCAGCAGCGGGGGTCCCCAAGAGACCCAGTACTTC
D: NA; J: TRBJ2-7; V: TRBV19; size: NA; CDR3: CASSIGAGAGEQYF; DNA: TGTGCCAGTAGTATAGGGGCAGGGGCGGGCGAGCAGTACTTC
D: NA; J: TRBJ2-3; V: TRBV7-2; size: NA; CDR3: CASSPGLSTDTQYF; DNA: TGTGCCAGCAGTCCGGGCCTGAGCACAGATACGCAGTATTTT
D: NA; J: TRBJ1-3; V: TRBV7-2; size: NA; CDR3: CASSLGLTGNTIYF; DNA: TGTGCCAGCAGCTTAGGCCTTACTGGAAACACCATATATTTT
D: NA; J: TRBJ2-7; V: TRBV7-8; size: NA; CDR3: CASSLVSGDFYEQYF; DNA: TGTGCCAGCAGCTTAGTATCTGGAGACTTCTACGAGCAGTACTTC
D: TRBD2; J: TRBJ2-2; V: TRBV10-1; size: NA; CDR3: CASSEGAGGYTGELFF; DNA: TGCGCCAGCAGTGAGGGGGCGGGAGGATACACCGGGGAGCTGTTTTTT
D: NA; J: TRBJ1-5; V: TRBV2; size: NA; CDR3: CASLAQGNQPQHF; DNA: TGTGCCAGCTTGGCGCAGGGCAATCAGCCCCAGCATTTT
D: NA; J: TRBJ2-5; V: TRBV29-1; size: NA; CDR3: CSVNRGAQETQYF; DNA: TGCAGCGTTAACCGGGGGGCGCAAGAGACCCAGTACTTC
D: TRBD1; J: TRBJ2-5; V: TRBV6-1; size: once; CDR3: CASSSGGRSQETQYF; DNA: TGTGCCAGCAGCTCAGGGGGCAGATCGCAAGAGACCCAGTACTTC
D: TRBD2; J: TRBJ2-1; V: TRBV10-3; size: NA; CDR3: CAISEKRESANEQFF; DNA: TGTGCCATCAGTGAGAAGCGGGAGTCCGCCAATGAGCAGTTCTTC
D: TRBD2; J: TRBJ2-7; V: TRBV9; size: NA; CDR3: CASSPGLAGPYEQYF; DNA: TGTGCCAGCAGCCCCGGACTAGCGGGACCCTACGAGCAGTACTTC
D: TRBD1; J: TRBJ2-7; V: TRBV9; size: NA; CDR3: CASSVGGTGPYEQYF; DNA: TGTGCCAGCAGCGTAGGGGGGACAGGGCCCTACGAGCAGTACTTC
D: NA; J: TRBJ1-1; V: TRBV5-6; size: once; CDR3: CASIHHPGVSNTEAFF; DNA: TGTGCCAGCATCCACCACCCAGGGGTTTCGAACACTGAAGCTTTCTTT
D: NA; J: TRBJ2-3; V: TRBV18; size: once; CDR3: CASSRFTDTQYF; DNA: TGTGCCAGCTCACGGTTTACGGATACGCAGTATTTT
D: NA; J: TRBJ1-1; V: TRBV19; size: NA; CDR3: CASSIGSVGNTEAFF; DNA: TGTGCCAGTAGTATCGGTTCGGTGGGGAACACTGAAGCTTTCTTT
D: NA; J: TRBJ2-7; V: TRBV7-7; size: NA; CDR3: CASSLGTDSYEQYF; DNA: TGTGCTAGCAGCTTAGGGACGGACTCCTACGAGCAGTACTTC
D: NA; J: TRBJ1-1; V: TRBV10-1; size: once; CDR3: CASSEGRGIMNTEAFF; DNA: TGCGCCAGCAGTGAGGGGAGGGGTATTATGAACACTGAAGCTTTCTTT
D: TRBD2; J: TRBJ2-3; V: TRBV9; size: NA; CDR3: CASSAIGGGTDTQYF; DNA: TGTGCCAGCAGCGCAATCGGGGGGGGCACAGATACGCAGTATTTT
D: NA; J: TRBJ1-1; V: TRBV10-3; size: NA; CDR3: CAISEPETPAFF; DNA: TGTGCCATCAGTGAGCCCGAGACCCCAGCTTTCTTT
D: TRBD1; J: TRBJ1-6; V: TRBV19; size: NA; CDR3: CATAPDPGQYNSPLHF; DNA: TGTGCCACCGCACCGGACCCGGGACAGTATAATTCACCCCTCCACTTT
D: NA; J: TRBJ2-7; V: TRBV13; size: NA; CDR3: CASSLRAGNYEQYF; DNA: TGTGCCAGCAGCTTAAGGGCGGGCAACTACGAGCAGTACTTC
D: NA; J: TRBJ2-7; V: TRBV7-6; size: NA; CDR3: CASSLALGGGYSYEQYF; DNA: TGTGCCAGCAGCTTAGCGTTGGGAGGGGGCTATTCCTACGAGCAGTACTTC
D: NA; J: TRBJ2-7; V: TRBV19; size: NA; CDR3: CASSIRGGYEQYF; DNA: TGTGCCAGTAGTATAAGGGGGGGCTACGAGCAGTACTTC
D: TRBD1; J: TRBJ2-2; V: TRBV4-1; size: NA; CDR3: CASSQVDRDTGELFF; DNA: TGCGCCAGCAGCCAAGTGGACAGGGACACCGGGGAGCTGTTTTTT
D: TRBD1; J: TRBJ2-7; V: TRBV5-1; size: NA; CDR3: CASSLDRGPYEQYF; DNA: TGCGCCAGCAGCTTGGACAGGGGTCCCTACGAGCAGTACTTC
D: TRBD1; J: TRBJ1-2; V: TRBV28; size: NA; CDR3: CASRNIRFGTANYGYTF; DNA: TGTGCCAGCAGAAATATCCGTTTCGGGACAGCCAACTATGGCTACACCTTC
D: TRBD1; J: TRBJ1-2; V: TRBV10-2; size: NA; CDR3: CATFLPPGRGIYGYTF; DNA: TGCGCCACTTTCCTCCCACCCGGCAGGGGGATCTATGGCTACACCTTC
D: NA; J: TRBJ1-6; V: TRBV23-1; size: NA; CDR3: CASGPIRGPRYSPLHF; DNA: TGCGCCAGTGGTCCCATTAGAGGCCCACGGTATTCACCCCTCCACTTT
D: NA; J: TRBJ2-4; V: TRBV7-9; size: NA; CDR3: CASSSGLIWDIQYF; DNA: TGTGCCAGCAGCTCCGGCTTAATATGGGACATTCAGTACTTC
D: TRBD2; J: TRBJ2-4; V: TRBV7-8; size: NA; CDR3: CASSSPGLAFIQYF; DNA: TGTGCCAGCAGCTCCCCGGGACTAGCTTTCATTCAGTACTTC
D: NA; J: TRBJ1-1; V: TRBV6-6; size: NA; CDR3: CASSSASYGTEAFF; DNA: TGTGCCAGCAGCTCCGCCTCGTATGGGACTGAAGCTTTCTTT
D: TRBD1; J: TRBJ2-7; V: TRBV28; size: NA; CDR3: CASSLYRGFYEQYF; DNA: TGTGCCAGCAGTCTATACAGGGGGTTTTACGAGCAGTACTTC